This T cell receptor (beta chain) derives from a study of vaccination effects on CD4 cells after COVID-19. Findings of the study overall: Early timepoints after infection were absent, and convalescent patients were few in the study.

TCRdb's copy holds only in-frame clones and misses some; the assay was immunoSEQ multiplex PCR. The table has some 68,000 clones, about 80% seen once. Regarding this clone: Its target is not known.

In the ViraFEST assay, antigen-specific CD4+ clonotypes were identified by expansion after peptide-pool stimulation. Cultured cells yielded isolated CD4+ T cells after 10 days. Nucleocapsid antibodies were negative in the vaccine recipients, who had never had SARS-CoV-2 infection. The specimen was CD4+ T cells from PBMCs cultured with HCoV-OC43 spike peptides, collected before COVID-19 vaccination. Subset of the sample: HCoV-OC43 spike overlapping peptide pool stimulation. This clonotype originated in a human donor who received a COVID-19 vaccine.

CDR3 sequence reads: CMISMNTEAFF. The CDR3 DNA is TGCATGATTTCCATGAACACTGAAGCTTTCTTT. V gene TRBV20-1 combines with J gene TRBJ1-1; D uncertain. The CDR3 consists of 11 residues. Germline loops: CDR1 DFQATT, CDR2 SNEGSKA (reference sequence).